The 18 T cell receptor beta chains listed next were all sequenced from one sample in a study of T cells in localized non-small cell lung cancer. Produced via immunoSEQ multiplex PCR; TCRdb's table is partial and in-frame only. This sample has tens of thousands of clones; under 95% occur once, and the top ten carry about 0.73%. Sequenced material: peripheral blood, taken before any cancer treatment. The receptors stem from a woman aged 40-70 years with stage I lung adenocarcinoma.

The rearrangement uses TRBV10-3 and TRBJ1-5; D gene uncertain. The germline CDR1 and CDR2 sequences are ENHRY and SYGVKD. The CDR3 runs 12 residues. Deletions cut 3 bases from V and 7 bases from J, with 7 bases between. CDR3 amino acids: CAISDPLQPQHF. The CDR3 DNA is TGTGCCATCAGTGATCCCCTCCAGCCCCAGCATTTT.

The chain combines TRBV2 with TRBJ1-2; D uncertain. V was clipped by 4 bases and J by 2 bases, with 5 bases between them. This CDR3 comprises 12 residues. Germline CDR1 and CDR2: SNHLY and FYNNEI. The chain's CDR3 is CASSATNYGYTF. CDR3 bases: TGTGCCAGCAGTGCTACGAACTATGGCTACACCTTC.

J is TRBJ1-4 and V is TRBV27, with TRBD1 identical over 12 bases. V shed 6 bases, J shed 3 bases, and the junction held 2 bases outside the gene matches. Per germline, CDR1 MNHEY and CDR2 SMNVEV (reference sequence). This CDR3 is built from 15 residues. This CDR3 is CASRGQGAANEKLFF. For the CDR3, the DNA is TGTGCCAGCAGGGGACAGGGGGCCGCTAATGAAAAACTGTTTTTT.

Written as DNA, the CDR3 is TGCGCCAGCAGTGGAATTCGGGGCGATAATTCACCCCTCCACTTT. Translated, it gives CASSGIRGDNSPLHF. The chain recombines TRBV10-2 with TRBJ1-6; possible D gene TRBD1, 5 bases. CDR1 is WSHSY and CDR2 is SAAADI in the germline V gene. Deletions cut 4 bases from V and 5 bases from J, with 12 bases between. The CDR3 loop spans 15 amino acids.

This clone was recorded once. The chain is built from TRBV18 and TRBJ1-1; 8 nucleotides match TRBD1. Per the germline V gene, CDR1 is KGHSH and CDR2 is LQKENI. Trimming at V came to 3 bases and at J to 8 bases, leaving 11 bases not matched to a gene. The CDR3 consists of 15 residues. The DNA of the CDR3 is TGTGCCAGCTCACCTAGGGACAGGTCCTTTGTAGAAGCTTTCTTT. This sequence encodes CASSPRDRSFVEAFF.

The chain recombines TRBV19 with TRBJ2-5, with TRBD2 matching over 10 bases. Germline CDR1 and CDR2: LNHDA and SQIVND (reference sequence). Germline trimming cut 5 bases from V and 7 bases from J; bases unmatched to any gene: 1. This CDR3 comprises 12 residues. The CDR3 is CASSPSGGTQYF. Here the CDR3 DNA reads TGTGCCAGTAGTCCTAGCGGGGGGACCCAGTACTTC.

The chain carries TRBV6-5 and TRBJ2-3; weak D call: TRBD2 (6 bases). Trimming pared 1 base from V and 0 bases from J, leaving 11 bases between. Looked up from germline, CDR1 is MNHEY and CDR2 is SVGAGI. This CDR3 has 16 amino acids. CDR3 nucleotides: TGTGCCAGCAGTTACTTCGGGAGTACTAGCACAGATACGCAGTATTTT. Translating gives CASSYFGSTSTDTQYF.

The gene calls are TRBV5-6 and TRBJ1-1; no definite D call. The CDR3 has 17 amino acids. The germline V gene has CDR1 SGHDT and CDR2 YYEEEE. The V end was cut by 0 bases, the J end by 1 base, with 16 bases between. DNA of the CDR3: TGTGCCAGCAGCTTGGCGGAAGGACGGTGGGGGAACACTGAAGCTTTCTTT. Its protein product is CASSLAEGRWGNTEAFF.

V usage is TRBV5-5 and J usage is TRBJ2-1, with 7 bases lining up with TRBD1. This CDR3 has 15 amino acids. The germline gives CDR1 SGHKS, CDR2 YYEKEE (reference sequence). The V segment lost 4 bases and the J segment 4 bases; nucleotides outside the gene matches: 8. The CDR3 nucleotides are TGTGCCAGCAGCCCCGGGACAGCCTTTTACAATGAGCAGTTCTTC. Translated: CASSPGTAFYNEQFF.

J is TRBJ1-3 and V is TRBV7-2, with a possible D match to TRBD1 (6 bases). V lost 5 bases and J 3 bases, leaving 11 bases between the germline ends. The length of the CDR3 is 14 residues. Germline values: CDR1 SGHTA, CDR2 FQGNSA. CDR3 amino acids: CASSQQGFGNTIYF. The CDR3 DNA follows: TGTGCCAGCAGCCAACAGGGCTTTGGAAACACCATATATTTT.

The J gene is TRBJ2-2, the V gene TRBV2, with 9 positions matching TRBD1. Germline CDR1 SNHLY, CDR2 FYNNEI. This CDR3 contains 13 residues. Trimming took 4 bases from V and 6 from J; bases not matched to a gene: 0. CDR3 amino acids: CASSGDRAGELFF. For the CDR3, the DNA is TGTGCCAGCAGTGGGGACAGGGCCGGGGAGCTGTTTTTT.

The chain links TRBV5-1 to TRBJ2-7; D is perhaps TRBD1 (7 bases). The CDR3 is 13 amino acids. CDR1 is SGHRS, CDR2 YFSETQ, per germline. V lost 4 bases to trimming and J lost 6 bases, with 14 bases between them. CDR3 DNA sequence: TGCGCCAGCAGCCCGGTGGAGGGGGCCGAGCAGTACTTC. Translated: CASSPVEGAEQYF.

The chain links TRBV18 to TRBJ1-5; D not certain. V was shortened by 3 bases and J by 2 bases, with 14 bases between the two germline ends. This CDR3 region has 16 residues. Germline values: CDR1 KGHSH, CDR2 LQKENI. CDR3 sequence: CASSPMEAGGNQPQHF. CDR3 DNA: TGTGCCAGCTCACCCATGGAGGCAGGCGGCAATCAGCCCCAGCATTTT.

The chain uses TRBV18 and TRBJ2-5, with TRBD1 matching over 8 bases. CDR3 size: 14 residues. The junction had 1 base not matched to a gene; V was cut back by 3 bases and J by 1 base. The germline V gene has CDR1 KGHSH and CDR2 LQKENI. The CDR3 DNA follows: TGTGCCAGCTCACCTGGGACAGGCCAAGAGACCCAGTACTTC. This sequence encodes CASSPGTGQETQYF.

The rearrangement uses TRBV10-2 and TRBJ2-1; unclear D gene. There are 13 residues in the CDR3. V was shortened by 7 bases and J by 0 bases, with 7 bases between the two germline ends. In germline, CDR1 is WSHSY, CDR2 SAAADI. CDR3 sequence reads: CASKAFSYNEQFF. CDR3 nucleotide sequence: TGCGCCAGCAAGGCGTTCTCCTACAATGAGCAGTTCTTC.

V gene TRBV28 combines with J gene TRBJ1-5, with D tentatively TRBD1 (6 bases). Trimming left V 6 bases short and J 6 bases short, with 15 bases between. The CDR3 covers 14 residues. From germline, CDR1 is MDHEN and CDR2 SYDVKM. The DNA of the CDR3 is TGTGCCAGCAGAGGGCACAGGGTGGGTCAGCCCCAGCATTTT. It translates to CASRGHRVGQPQHF. The full variable domain, in which reference TRBV28 and TRBJ1-5 provide the parts outside the CDR3, is DVKVTQSSRYLVKRTGEKVFLECVQDMDHENMFWYRQDPGLGLRLIYFSYDVKMKEKGDIPEGYSVSREKKERFSLILESASTNQTSMYLCASRGHRVGQPQHFGDGTRLSIL.

V and J are TRBV11-2 and TRBJ1-3; D unresolved. CDR3 length: 11 residues. Trimming stripped 5 bases from V and 10 bases from J, with 9 bases between. Germline CDR1 SGHAT, CDR2 FQNNGV. The CDR3 nucleotides are TGTGCCAGCAGCGCCTTAGAAACCATATATTTT. It specifies CASSALETIYF.

This clone has just one count. The chain employs TRBV18 and TRBJ2-4; 11 positions agree with TRBD1. Germline assignment: CDR1 KGHSH and CDR2 LQKENI. V was pared by 4 bases and J by 2 bases, with 1 base of the junction left unmatched. The CDR3 loop spans 15 amino acids. The CDR3 is CASSRDRGTKNIQYF. In DNA form, the CDR3 reads TGTGCCAGCTCACGGGACAGGGGGACCAAAAACATTCAGTACTTC.